A single sample is the source of the 9 T cell receptor beta chains below, sequenced in a study of T cells expressing NK-cell markers. For each CDR3 protein, TCRdb gives one entry from its re-call of the 5' RACE reads, without DNA. The sample has 450,000 to 600,000 distinct CDR3 sequences, and its top ten clones hold around 4%. What was sequenced was blood T cells: a sorted CD56 or NKG2C T cell subset, CD4+ or CD8+ T cells, or bulk PBMC T cells (not recorded which). These receptors originate from a man between 18 and 29 years old in good health.

This chain uses TRBV13 with TRBJ2-1; as DNA is missing, the TRBD2 call by TCRdb cannot be tested. CDR3 length: 13 amino acids. Per the germline V gene, CDR1 is PRHDT and CDR2 is FYEKMQ (reference sequence). CDR3 protein: CASSLLAGDEQFF.

The CDR3: CASTLTVGGRTGELFF. The V gene is TRBV12-3 or TRBV12-4, the J gene TRBJ2-2; no DNA is available, so the TRBD1 call from TCRdb remains unchecked. This CDR3 is 16 amino acids long.

The V and J genes are TRBV29-1 and TRBJ2-1; TCRdb designates TRBD2, a call that cannot be tested without DNA. Germline lookup yields CDR1 SQVTM and CDR2 ANQGSEA. The CDR3 contains 13 residues. This chain's CDR3 is CSAELGGISEQFF.

The chain joins TRBV4-3 to TRBJ1-4; TCRdb names TRBD1, which stays unverified in the absence of DNA. The CDR3 sequence is 18 residues long. Germline V gives CDR1 LGHNA, CDR2 YSLEER. CDR3 sequence reads: CASSQERGVAQDSEKLFF.

CDR3 in amino acids: CASSLRDSLNQPQHF. The V gene is TRBV7-8, the J gene TRBJ1-5; TCRdb designates TRBD1, a call that cannot be tested without DNA. Germline lookup yields CDR1 SGHVS and CDR2 FQNEAQ. This CDR3 contains 15 residues.

The V gene is TRBV9, the J gene TRBJ2-1; TCRdb lists TRBD2, though no DNA is available to test this call. The CDR3 length is 16 residues. CDR1 and CDR2 from the germline V gene are SGDLS and YYNGEE. CDR3: CASSVVLAGELNEQFF.

The rearrangement uses TRBV7-2 and TRBJ2-4; TCRdb returns TRBD1, unconfirmable since there is no DNA. CDR1 and CDR2 from the germline V gene are SGHTA and FQGNSA. This CDR3 spans 15 amino acids. This CDR3 reads CASSLIGTGGDIQYF. Based on the CDR3 plus reference TRBV7-2 and TRBJ2-4, the full variable domain is GAGVSQSPSNKVTEKGKDVELRCDPISGHTALYWYRQSLGQGLEFLIYFQGNSAPDKSGLPSDRFSAERTGGSVSTLTIQRTQQEDSAVYLCASSLIGTGGDIQYFGAGTRLSVL.

This sequence joins TRBV9 and TRBJ2-2; the D call from TCRdb, TRBD1, cannot be confirmed without DNA. Looked up from germline, CDR1 is SGDLS and CDR2 is YYNGEE. The CDR3 covers 15 residues. The CDR3 region is CASSVRDADTGELFF.

The rearrangement joins TRBV20-1 to TRBJ1-1; lacking DNA, the TRBD1 call made by TCRdb goes unchecked. CDR3 size: 14 residues. Germline assignment: CDR1 DFQATT and CDR2 SNEGSKA (reference sequence). CDR3 residues: CSAEEDRVFGEAFF.